The 27 T cell receptor beta chains in this list originate from one sample, sequenced in a study of T cell repertoires in cytomegalovirus infection. TCRdb re-analysed the reads in MiXCR, keeping a single row per CDR3 protein. The data contain approximately 490,000 distinct CDR3 sequences, approximately 11% of them singletons. Specimen: PBMCs. The receptor set was obtained from a human donor in good health (CMV status not recorded). Some clones in this sample may be carry-over from other donors' samples.

This chain connects TRBV6-6 to TRBJ1-4; the match to TRBD1 covers 7 bases. The CDR3 extends over 17 amino acids. CDR1 and CDR2 (germline): MNHNY, SVGAGI (reference sequence). Germline trimming cut 4 bases from V and 0 bases from J; bases unmatched to any gene: 8. This CDR3 reads CASSSVSGTATNEKLFF. In DNA form, the CDR3 reads TGTGCCAGCAGTTCCGTCTCCGGGACAGCAACTAATGAAAAACTGTTTTTT.

This clonotype was recorded at least ten times. The rearrangement uses TRBV28 and TRBJ1-5, with unresolved D. Trimming stripped 2 bases from V and 7 bases from J, with 6 bases between. The V gene's germline CDR1 is MDHEN and CDR2 SYDVKM. The CDR3 sequence is 12 residues long. CDR3 amino acids: CASSLTIQPQHF. The CDR3 DNA sequence: TGTGCCAGCAGTTTAACGATCCAGCCCCAGCATTTT.

This clonotype was observed a few times. For the CDR3, the DNA is TGTGCCAGTAGTTTAGGACTAGCGGGGCGGCCCGGGGAGCTGTTTTTT. Its protein is CASSLGLAGRPGELFF. This chain uses TRBV19 with TRBJ2-2, with 12 bases fitting TRBD2. The ends lost 5 bases at V and 6 bases at J; junction bases unmatched: 7. Germline lookup yields CDR1 LNHDA and CDR2 SQIVND (reference sequence). The CDR3 covers 16 residues.

In its sample, this clonotype was seen many times. The chain is built from TRBV5-8 and TRBJ1-6, with 9 bases lining up with TRBD1. Germline CDR1 is SGHTS and CDR2 is YDEGEE. The CDR3 spans 13 residues. J gave up 9 bases and V 6 bases, and 4 bases lay outside the gene matches. CDR3 nucleotides: TGTGCCAGCAAGGGACAGGGAGTTTCACCCCTCCACTTT. This gives the protein CASKGQGVSPLHF.

This clonotype was detected ten times or more. The chain joins TRBV11-2 to TRBJ2-5; D tentatively reads TRBD1 or TRBD2 (6 bases each). The CDR3 is 15 residues long. V was shortened by 1 base and J by 4 bases, with 13 bases between the two germline ends. Germline lookup yields CDR1 SGHAT and CDR2 FQNNGV. CDR3 in DNA: TGTGCCAGCAGCTTAGGGGGGGCGGACGGAGAGACCCAGTACTTC. The encoded protein is CASSLGGADGETQYF.

The chain uses TRBV20-1 and TRBJ2-1; 7 nucleotides agree with TRBD2. The CDR3 runs to 15 residues. The J segment lost 4 bases and the V segment lost 0 bases, leaving 6 bases of the junction unmatched. Germline V gene data show CDR1 as DFQATT and CDR2 as SNEGSKA (reference sequence). CDR3 DNA: TGCAGTGCTAGAGATCGGAGCGGGGTATACAATGAGCAGTTCTTC. The encoded protein is CSARDRSGVYNEQFF.

There are many counts of this clonotype. V usage is TRBV7-6 and J usage is TRBJ2-5; unclear D gene. The CDR3 extends over 12 amino acids. The germline V gene encodes CDR1 SGHVS and CDR2 FNYEAQ. V was shortened by 8 bases and J by 0 bases, with 7 bases between the two germline ends. The chain's CDR3 is CASARNQETQYF. The DNA for the CDR3 is TGTGCCAGCGCTAGAAACCAAGAGACCCAGTACTTC.

This clonotype has more than one count but fewer than ten. CDR3 region: CAISESSSGRAYEQYF. The CDR3, as DNA: TGTGCCATCAGTGAGTCGAGTAGCGGGAGGGCCTACGAGCAGTACTTC. The chain uses TRBV10-3 and TRBJ2-7; 11 bases agree with TRBD2. Germline V CDR1 and CDR2: ENHRY, SYGVKD. The CDR3 is made up of 16 amino acids. Trimming cost V 0 bases and J 2 bases; bases outside gene matches: 3.

This clonotype has a count of ten or more. The chain links TRBV7-3 to TRBJ2-3; TRBD2 matches 14 bases. Germline CDR1 SGHTA, CDR2 FQGTGA. V lost 5 bases to trimming and J lost 1 base; unmatched junction nucleotides: 8. CDR3 size: 18 residues. Written as DNA, the CDR3 is TGTGCCAGCAGCCCGAACCCGGGACTAGCGGGGGGCACAGATACGCAGTATTTT. Translating it yields CASSPNPGLAGGTDTQYF. The whole variable domain, filled in from reference TRBV7-3 and TRBJ2-3, reads GAGVSQTPSNKVTEKGKYVELRCDPISGHTALYWYRQSLGQGPEFLIYFQGTGAADDSGLPNDRFFAVRPEGSVSTLKIQRTERGDSAVYLCASSPNPGLAGGTDTQYFGPGTRLTVL.

This clonotype has at least ten counts. The rearrangement uses TRBV10-2 and TRBJ1-5; TRBD1 matches at 7 bases. Trimming cost V 2 bases and J 6 bases; bases outside gene matches: 1. Germline V gives CDR1 WSHSY, CDR2 SAAADI. This CDR3 comprises 13 residues. The CDR3 region is CASSEAGGQPQHF. In nucleotides, the CDR3 is TGCGCCAGCAGTGAGGCAGGGGGTCAGCCCCAGCATTTT.

This clonotype was detected ten times or more. This sequence joins TRBV12-3 or TRBV12-4 and TRBJ1-3; D might be TRBD1 (5 bases). The CDR3 has 15 amino acids. Trimming pared 5 bases from V and 0 bases from J, leaving 11 bases between. The CDR3 DNA follows: TGTGCCAGCAGTCCACGGGACTTCTCTGGAAACACCATATATTTT. It is translated as CASSPRDFSGNTIYF.

The V gene is TRBV4-1, the J gene TRBJ1-1; no clear D gene. The CDR3 runs 16 residues. The V gene lost 1 base and the J gene lost 1 base, with 13 bases spanning the gap. Per germline, CDR1 MGHRA and CDR2 YSYEKL. As DNA, the CDR3 is TGCGCCAGCAGCCAAGCCCTCCTCCGAGGGAACACTGAAGCTTTCTTT. Encoded protein: CASSQALLRGNTEAFF.

This clonotype was counted between two and nine times. The rearrangement uses TRBV3-1 and TRBJ1-2, with 7 bases fitting TRBD1. J lost 4 bases, V lost 4 bases, and 3 bases had no gene match. Germline lookup yields CDR1 LGHDT and CDR2 YNNKEL (reference sequence). The CDR3 spans 13 residues. The CDR3 sequence is CASSPGQAYGYTF. CDR3 sequence (DNA): TGTGCCAGCAGCCCAGGACAGGCCTATGGCTACACCTTC.

The chain couples TRBV5-1 to TRBJ2-3, with D perhaps matching TRBD2 (6 bases). Trimming pared 0 bases from V and 5 bases from J, leaving 16 bases between. CDR1 SGHRS and CDR2 YFSETQ come from the germline V gene. This CDR3 has 16 residues. DNA of the CDR3: TGCGCCAGCAGCTTGGAGGCGGGGCACACAGGAGATACGCAGTATTTT. Residues: CASSLEAGHTGDTQYF. Combining the CDR3 with reference TRBV5-1 and TRBJ2-3 gives the whole variable domain KAGVTQTPRYLIKTRGQQVTLSCSPISGHRSVSWYQQTPGQGLQFLFEYFSETQRNKGNFPGRFSGRQFSNSRSEMNVSTLELGDSALYLCASSLEAGHTGDTQYFGPGTRLTVL.

The chain employs TRBV6-2 or TRBV6-3 and TRBJ1-2; 10 bases line up with TRBD1. The CDR3 runs 16 residues. The V gene's germline CDR1 is MNHEY and CDR2 SVGEGT. V lost 8 bases, J lost 5 bases, and 14 bases stayed unmatched. The CDR3: CASLIVSGTGEYGYTF. Written as DNA, the CDR3 is TGTGCCAGCCTGATTGTCTCCGGGACAGGGGAGTATGGCTACACCTTC.

This clonotype was seen ten or more times. This chain uses TRBV19 with TRBJ1-2, with 7 nucleotides matching TRBD1. CDR3 length equals 16 residues. V shed 5 bases, J shed 3 bases, and the junction held 12 bases outside the gene matches. The germline gives CDR1 LNHDA, CDR2 SQIVND (reference sequence). The CDR3 DNA reads as TGTGCCAGTAGTCTACAGAGGGGACAGCTCGACTATGGCTACACCTTC. Its protein product is CASSLQRGQLDYGYTF.

In its sample, this clonotype was seen many times. This chain uses TRBV28 with TRBJ2-6; no clear D gene. Trimming removed 3 bases at V and 0 bases at J, with 12 bases between. This CDR3 spans 17 amino acids. Germline values: CDR1 MDHEN, CDR2 SYDVKM. Written as DNA, the CDR3 is TGTGCCAGCAGTTTCCGGATTGGGGACTCTGGGGCCAACGTCCTGACTTTC. This gives the protein CASSFRIGDSGANVLTF.

This clonotype was seen more than once but under ten times. The chain carries TRBV28 and TRBJ2-2; D remains unclear. Trimming cost V 6 bases and J 6 bases, with 8 bases left between them. Germline V gene data show CDR1 as MDHEN and CDR2 as SYDVKM. The length of the CDR3 is 12 residues. For the CDR3, the DNA is TGTGCCAGCAGATACAAGTCCGGGGAGCTGTTTTTT. Translating it yields CASRYKSGELFF. Full variable domain (outside the CDR3, taken from reference TRBV28 and TRBJ2-2): DVKVTQSSRYLVKRTGEKVFLECVQDMDHENMFWYRQDPGLGLRLIYFSYDVKMKEKGDIPEGYSVSREKKERFSLILESASTNQTSMYLCASRYKSGELFFGEGSRLTVL.

This clonotype was observed many times. The chain couples TRBV7-9 to TRBJ2-3; D not certain. V lost 2 bases to trimming and J lost 1 base, with 7 bases between them. Germline V gene sequence: CDR1 SEHNR, CDR2 FQNEAQ (reference sequence). The CDR3 is 14 amino acids. CDR3 DNA sequence: TGTGCCAGCAGCTTAAAACCGCGCACAGATACGCAGTATTTT. Protein: CASSLKPRTDTQYF.

This clonotype was counted many times. The chain carries TRBV27 and TRBJ2-2; D unclear. This CDR3 has 16 amino acids. V was cut by 5 bases and J by 1 base, with 14 bases left in between. CDR1 is MNHEY, CDR2 SMNVEV, per germline (reference sequence). The CDR3 DNA sequence: TGTGCCAGCAGTCGGACCCTCGTTGTGAACACCGGGGAGCTGTTTTTT. Protein: CASSRTLVVNTGELFF.

The chain has TRBV20-1 and TRBJ2-7; TRBD2 matches 8 bases. CDR3 length equals 16 residues. The V gene's germline CDR1 is DFQATT and CDR2 SNEGSKA (reference sequence). This chain's CDR3 is CTAPTSEFEVAYEQYF. For the CDR3, the DNA is TGCACCGCTCCGACTAGCGAGTTTGAGGTAGCCTACGAGCAGTACTTC.

This clonotype came up a few times. The CDR3 DNA reads TGTGCCAGCAGTTTGACAGGGGGCGGTGATTCGGATACGCAGTATTTT. The encoded protein is CASSLTGGGDSDTQYF. The chain couples TRBV28 to TRBJ2-3; 10 nucleotides match TRBD1. CDR3 length: 16 amino acids. Germline assignment: CDR1 MDHEN and CDR2 SYDVKM. The junction had 9 bases not matched to a gene; V was cut back by 3 bases and J by 6 bases.

In this sample, this clonotype turned up many times. The J gene is TRBJ2-3, the V gene TRBV7-9; unclear D gene. CDR1 is SEHNR, CDR2 FQNEAQ, per germline (reference sequence). V was trimmed by 0 bases and J by 7 bases, leaving 2 bases between them. The CDR3 loop spans 11 amino acids. The CDR3 sequence: CASSLANTQYF. The DNA for the CDR3 is TGTGCCAGCAGCTTAGCCAATACGCAGTATTTT. The whole variable domain, filled in from reference TRBV7-9 and TRBJ2-3, reads DTGVSQNPRHKITKRGQNVTFRCDPISEHNRLYWYRQTLGQGPEFLTYFQNEAQLEKSRLLSDRFSAERPKGSFSTLEIQRTEQGDSAMYLCASSLANTQYFGPGTRLTVL.

The sample holds many counts of this clonotype. The genes are TRBV7-9 and TRBJ2-1, with 10 positions matching TRBD2. The germline CDR1 and CDR2 sequences are SEHNR and FQNEAQ (reference sequence). CDR3 length equals 16 residues. J gave up 7 bases and V 5 bases, and 11 bases lay outside the gene matches. This CDR3 is CASSPGTSARTNEQFF. The DNA of the CDR3 is TGTGCCAGCAGCCCCGGGACTAGCGCGAGGACAAATGAGCAGTTCTTC. Combining the CDR3 with reference TRBV7-9 and TRBJ2-1 gives the whole variable domain DTGVSQNPRHKITKRGQNVTFRCDPISEHNRLYWYRQTLGQGPEFLTYFQNEAQLEKSRLLSDRFSAERPKGSFSTLEIQRTEQGDSAMYLCASSPGTSARTNEQFFGPGTRLTVL.

This clonotype occurred many times. The chain links TRBV6-5 to TRBJ2-1; 9 nucleotides line up with TRBD1. This CDR3 spans 16 amino acids. Germline-derived CDR1 and CDR2 are MNHEY and SVGAGI. The ends lost 4 bases at V and 4 bases at J; junction bases unmatched: 8. CDR3 bases: TGTGCCAGCAGTTTCAGGACAGGGGCGATATACAATGAGCAGTTCTTC. This encodes CASSFRTGAIYNEQFF.

Ten or more counts support this clonotype. The genes are TRBV7-8 and TRBJ1-1, with D hard to call. CDR1 and CDR2 from the germline V gene are SGHVS and FQNEAQ. The CDR3 is 15 amino acids. The V gene lost 5 bases and the J gene lost 1 base, with 14 bases spanning the gap. The CDR3 DNA is TGTGCCAGCAGCCCCCGACGGCTTGGGAACACTGAAGCTTTCTTT. As protein: CASSPRRLGNTEAFF.

This clonotype was seen repeatedly, ten times or more. The chain recombines TRBV28 with TRBJ2-7; D is uncertain. The CDR3 covers 16 residues. V shed 5 bases and J shed 2 bases, with 19 bases lying between them. Germline V gene data show CDR1 as MDHEN and CDR2 as SYDVKM. CDR3 in DNA: TGTGCCAGCAGTCGTTTGGGGATCGGACGTGCCTACGAGCAGTACTTC. Its protein is CASSRLGIGRAYEQYF.